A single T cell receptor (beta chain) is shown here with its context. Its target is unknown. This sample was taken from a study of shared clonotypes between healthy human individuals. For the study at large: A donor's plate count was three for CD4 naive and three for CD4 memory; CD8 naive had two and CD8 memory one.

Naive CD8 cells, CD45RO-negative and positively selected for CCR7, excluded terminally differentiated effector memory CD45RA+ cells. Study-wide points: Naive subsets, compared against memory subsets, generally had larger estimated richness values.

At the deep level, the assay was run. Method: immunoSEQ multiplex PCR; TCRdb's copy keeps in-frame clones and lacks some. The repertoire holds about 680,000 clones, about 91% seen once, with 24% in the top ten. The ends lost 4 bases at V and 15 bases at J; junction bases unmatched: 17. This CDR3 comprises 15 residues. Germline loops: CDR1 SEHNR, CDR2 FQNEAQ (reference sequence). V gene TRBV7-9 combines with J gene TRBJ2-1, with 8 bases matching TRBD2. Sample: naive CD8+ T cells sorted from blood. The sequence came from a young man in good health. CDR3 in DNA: TGTGCCAGCAGCTCTCTCGGAGCGGGAGTTTTCGATTCGTTCTTC. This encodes CASSSLGAGVFDSFF.